This T cell receptor (beta chain) emerged from a study of CD8+CD57+ T cells in acquired aplastic anemia listed by TCRdb under 2018. As for the study more broadly: DNA extracted from sorted CD4+ and CD8+ cells had a mean of roughly 3.3 ug, with a range of roughly 0.2 to 30 ug. A CD8+CD57+ expansion meant a frequency higher than the mean frequency seen in healthy subjects. The full study reports these points: Patients and healthy controls showed no significant difference in CD8+ Simpson's diversity (P=0.060). Some 30 CD8+ CDR3 sequences were shared between patients and controls but appeared highly expressed in patients and within their immunodominant clones.

This clonotype has at least ten counts. What this receptor recognizes is not known. Per-nucleotide qualities are absent, and no much larger clonotype sits a single base away. Patients chosen for sequencing had shown expansion of CD8+CD57+ cells by flow cytometry. All patients had severe acquired aplastic anemia diagnosed by International Study of Aplastic Anemia and Agranulocytosis and Camitta criteria. Patients had received no therapy at the time of blood sampling. The study deep-sequenced TCR repertoires of sorted CD4+ and CD8+ blood T cells from severe aplastic anemia patients and healthy subjects. Patients were enrolled in the USA under clinicaltrials.gov protocols 00001620, 01623167, 00001397, 00071045, 00081523 and 00961064. Ficoll-Paque density gradient centrifugation was used to isolate peripheral blood mononuclear cells. Before DNA was extracted, CD4+ and CD8+ T cells were sorted using either FACS or magnetic beads.

Genomic DNA was used as template for profiling of TCR beta VDJ combinations and CDR3 sequences. TCR repertoire sequencing was run on an Illumina HiSeq 2000. For the original study's pipeline: Repertoire assessment relied on Simpson's diversity index, CDR3 size and DJ length profiles, and TRBV/TRBJ rearrangement plots. The most abundant DNA sequence in the deep sequencing data was taken as the immunodominant clone. CDR3 amino acid sequences were checked for sharing between subjects and were compared against published repertoires and the VDJdb database. The public reads were reanalyzed by TCRdb: fastp trimming at Q25, MiXCR alignment, in-frame beta chains only. Duplicate CDR3 protein sequences are folded into a single record with the most common DNA and genes. What appears here as the V and J calls and clone size reflects TCRdb's work, not the paper's. For this sample the table gives about 190,000 distinct CDR3 sequences, of which under 55% were detected only once. The ten largest account for about 9.7% of the sample.

CDR1 and CDR2 are drawn from the germline V gene (reference sequence): DFQATT, SNEGSKA. The CDR3 measures 17 amino acids from cysteine to phenylalanine. Only the CDR3 DNA is retained, 51 bases long and in frame from the first base. V and J are trimmed by 0 bases and 6 bases, and the gene matches miss 11 bases of the junction. The rearrangement joined TRBV20-1 to TRBJ2-3; 11 middle bases align to TRBD2. The source of this sequence is a human donor with aplastic anemia. The sequencing sample was made of sorted CD4+, CD8+, or CD8+CD57+ T cells (not recorded which) from PBMCs. This receptor carries the CDR3 CSARDSGSGRAVDTQYF. The DNA sequence follows: TGCAGTGCTAGAGATTCTGGTAGCGGGAGGGCCGTGGATACGCAGTATTTT.